This T cell receptor (beta chain) stems from a study of blood T cell repertoires in COVID-19. Study at large: In each case, the material was cDNA or gDNA derived from T cells, B-cell-depleted T cells, or PBMCs.

In the source study's methods: Amplification of reference gene primers was used by the study to estimate nucleated cell counts. Method: immunoSEQ multiplex PCR; TCRdb's copy keeps in-frame clones and lacks some. D and trimming were read from the DNA, whereas the V and J calls and clone size are those reported in that table. In the table there are hundreds of thousands of clones, roughly nine tenths of which are singletons. Trimming took 6 bases from V and 2 from J; bases not matched to a gene: 15. The CDR3 has 17 residues. The V gene's germline CDR1 is MDHEN and CDR2 SYDVKM. This clonotype was obtained from a man aged 18 to 30 with active or convalescent COVID-19. The sequencing input was peripheral blood. The rearrangement links TRBV28 to TRBJ2-7; 8 bases are shared with TRBD2. The DNA for the CDR3 is TGTGCCAGCAGCGTCCGTGGCGGTGCTAGCGGGCCCTACGAGCAGTACTTC. It is translated as CASSVRGGASGPYEQYF.